Listed here is a single T cell receptor (beta chain). Assay: immunoSEQ multiplex PCR; the TCRdb copy retains only in-frame clones and omits some. Altogether over 150,000 clones are present, 85% to 95% being singletons, with the ten largest covering around 1.5%. This entry is derived from a study of control samples from healthy donors and cancer patients. V was trimmed by 4 bases and J by 6 bases, leaving 12 bases between them. Germline CDR1 LGHDT, CDR2 YNNKEL (reference sequence). There are 14 residues in the CDR3. The material sequenced was blood. The chain is built from TRBV3-1 (or the pseudogene TRBV3-2) and TRBJ1-4; D unclear. This sequence originates from a woman younger than 35 in good health. CDR3 residues: CASSRRRADEKLFF. In DNA form, the CDR3 reads TGTGCCAGCAGCCGCCGGCGTGCTGATGAAAAACTGTTTTTT.